This TCR beta chain was identified during a study of radiotherapy plus CTLA-4 blockade in lung cancer. Sequencing used immunoSEQ multiplex PCR; TCRdb keeps in-frame clones, though not all of them. This sample has about 67,000 clones, with 76% found just once. The ends were cut back, 5 bases at V and 8 bases at J, with 15 bases in the middle. The CDR3 runs to 14 residues. The germline V gene has CDR1 MNHEY and CDR2 SVGAGI. V gene TRBV6-5 combines with J gene TRBJ1-4, with D unclear. The sequencing here drew on peripheral blood, taken from a patient treated with radiotherapy plus ipilimumab. The TCR comes from a human donor with non-small cell lung cancer whose response to radiotherapy plus ipilimumab could not be evaluated. Some clones in this sample may be carry-over from other donors' samples. This CDR3 reads CASSRQEKREKLFF. CDR3 DNA: TGTGCCAGCAGTCGACAAGAAAAAAGGGAAAAACTGTTTTTT.